Described below is a single T cell receptor (beta chain) sequence and its context. The data are from a study of blood T cell repertoires in COVID-19. Recovery meant two consecutive negative NP/OP PCR tests, professional clearance, or resolved symptoms. Only in-frame clones appear in the TCRdb table, and some are missing; sequencing was by immunoSEQ multiplex PCR. Among 170,000 or so clones listed, more than 85% were seen once. The CDR3 loop spans 14 amino acids. Losses at the gene ends were 0 bases for V and 5 bases for J; bases not matched to a gene: 4. Germline V gene sequence: CDR1 SGDLS, CDR2 YYNGEE.

J is TRBJ1-1 and V is TRBV9; 7 bases are shared with TRBD1. The source material was PBMCs or T cells enriched from blood (not recorded which). This clonotype was sampled from a woman aged 45-65 years who had recovered from COVID-19. The CDR3 DNA reads TGTGCCAGCAGCGTAGTTGGGACAGTAACTGAAGCTTTCTTT. Residues: CASSVVGTVTEAFF.